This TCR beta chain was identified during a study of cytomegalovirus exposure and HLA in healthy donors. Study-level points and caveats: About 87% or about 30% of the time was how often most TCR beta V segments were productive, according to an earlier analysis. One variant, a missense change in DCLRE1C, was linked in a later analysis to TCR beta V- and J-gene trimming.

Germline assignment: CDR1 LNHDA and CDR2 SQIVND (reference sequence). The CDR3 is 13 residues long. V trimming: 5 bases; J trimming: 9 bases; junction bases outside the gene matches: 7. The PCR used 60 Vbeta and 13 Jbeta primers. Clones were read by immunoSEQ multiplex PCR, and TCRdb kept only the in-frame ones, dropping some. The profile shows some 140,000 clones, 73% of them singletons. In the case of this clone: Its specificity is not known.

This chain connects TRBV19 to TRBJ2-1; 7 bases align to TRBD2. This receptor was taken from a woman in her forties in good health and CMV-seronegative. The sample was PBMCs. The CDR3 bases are TGTGCCAGTAGTCTTACTTCGGGGGGTGAGCAGTTCTTC. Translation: CASSLTSGGEQFF.